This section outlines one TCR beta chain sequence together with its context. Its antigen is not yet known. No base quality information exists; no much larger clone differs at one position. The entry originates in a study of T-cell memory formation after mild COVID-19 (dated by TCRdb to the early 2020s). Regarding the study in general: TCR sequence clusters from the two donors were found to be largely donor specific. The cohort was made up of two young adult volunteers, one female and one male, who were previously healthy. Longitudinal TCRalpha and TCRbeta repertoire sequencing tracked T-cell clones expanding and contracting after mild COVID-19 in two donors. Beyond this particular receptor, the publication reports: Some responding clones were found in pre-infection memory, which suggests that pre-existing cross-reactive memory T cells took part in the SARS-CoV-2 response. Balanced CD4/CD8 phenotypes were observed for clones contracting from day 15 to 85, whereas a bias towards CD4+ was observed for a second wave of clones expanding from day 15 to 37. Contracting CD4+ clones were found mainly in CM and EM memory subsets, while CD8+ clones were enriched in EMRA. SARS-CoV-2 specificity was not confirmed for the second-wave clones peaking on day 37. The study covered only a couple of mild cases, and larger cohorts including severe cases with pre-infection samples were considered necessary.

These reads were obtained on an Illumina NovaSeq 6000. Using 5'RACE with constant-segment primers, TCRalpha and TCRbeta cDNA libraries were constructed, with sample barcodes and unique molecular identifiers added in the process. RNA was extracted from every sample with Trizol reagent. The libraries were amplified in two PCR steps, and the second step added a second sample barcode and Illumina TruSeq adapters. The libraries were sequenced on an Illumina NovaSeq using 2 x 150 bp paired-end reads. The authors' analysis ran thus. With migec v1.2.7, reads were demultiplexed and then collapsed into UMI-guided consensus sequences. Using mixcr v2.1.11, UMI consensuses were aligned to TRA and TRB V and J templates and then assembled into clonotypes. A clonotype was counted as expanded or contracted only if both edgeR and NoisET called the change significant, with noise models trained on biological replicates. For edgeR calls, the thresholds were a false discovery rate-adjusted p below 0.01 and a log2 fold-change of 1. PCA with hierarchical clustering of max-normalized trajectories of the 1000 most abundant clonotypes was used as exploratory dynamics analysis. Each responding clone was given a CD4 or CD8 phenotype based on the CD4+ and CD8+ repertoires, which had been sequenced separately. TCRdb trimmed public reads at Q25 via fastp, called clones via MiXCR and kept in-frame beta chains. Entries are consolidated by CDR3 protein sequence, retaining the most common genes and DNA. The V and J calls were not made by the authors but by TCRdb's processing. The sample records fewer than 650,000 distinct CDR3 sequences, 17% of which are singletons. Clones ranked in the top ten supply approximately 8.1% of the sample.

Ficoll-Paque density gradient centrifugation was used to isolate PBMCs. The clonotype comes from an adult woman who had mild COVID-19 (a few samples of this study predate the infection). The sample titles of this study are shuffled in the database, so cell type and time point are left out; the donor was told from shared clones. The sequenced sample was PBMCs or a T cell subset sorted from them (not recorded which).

The CDR3 reads CASSSDIGGRWNEQFF. The sequenced DNA: TGTGCCAGCAGCTCCGACATCGGGGGCCGCTGGAATGAGCAGTTCTTC. The rearrangement joined TRBV7-2 to TRBJ2-1; the D call could be TRBD1 or TRBD2, with each sharing 6 bases. Trimming at the junction amounts to 4 bases on V and 7 bases on J, and the germline ends lie 20 bases apart. The germline V gene provides CDR1 SGHTA and CDR2 FQGNSA. The CDR3 starts with the cysteine, ends with the phenylalanine, and has 16 residues. The only DNA kept is the CDR3, 48 bases in frame from the first base.